The rows below give T cell receptor beta chains drawn from one sample of a study of blood T cell repertoires in COVID-19. Sequenced by immunoSEQ multiplex PCR; TCRdb stores in-frame clones only, minus some. This sample yields some 370,000 clones, of which roughly 90% are seen a single time; roughly 1.2% belongs to the top ten. The sequencing sample was made of peripheral blood. These receptors were obtained from a man aged 40-49 years with acute or convalescent COVID-19. The CDR3 runs from the conserved cysteine through the conserved F or W. The D gene is left open where the match is weak. Part of the rows lack a size; the others show once, few, many or a class for expanded clones.

size,V,D,J,DNA,CDR3
.,TRBV3-1/TRBV3-2,.,TRBJ1-1,TGTGCCAGCAGCCAAGCCCTGGGACTCTTGGGTACTGAAGCTTTCTTT,CASSQALGLLGTEAFF
.,TRBV9,TRBD2,TRBJ2-7,TGTGCCAGCAGCGGCGCGGGACTAGCGGAGGGGGACGAGCAGTACTTC,CASSGAGLAEGDEQYF
.,TRBV19,.,TRBJ2-3,TGTGCCAGTAGTATAGGGGTAGGACAGATCACAGATACGCAGTATTTT,CASSIGVGQITDTQYF
.,TRBV6-2/TRBV6-3,TRBD2,TRBJ2-3,TGTGCCAGCAGTTACTCGAGTACAGCGGGGGATTCTCTACGAAGCACAGATACGCAGTATTTT,CASSYSSTAGDSLRSTDTQYF
.,TRBV7-9,.,TRBJ1-1,TGTGCCAGCAGCTTTTGGAGAGGCACTGAAGCTTTCTTT,CASSFWRGTEAFF
.,TRBV5-5,.,TRBJ1-5,TGTGCCAGCAGCTTCGGTCGCAATCAGCCCCAGCATTTT,CASSFGRNQPQHF
.,TRBV19,.,TRBJ1-5,TGTGCCAGTAGTATGGACAGATATAGCAATCAGCCCCAGCATTTT,CASSMDRYSNQPQHF
.,TRBV30,.,TRBJ1-4,TGTGCCTGGAGTTCCCCCTATCGGGGTGGTAATGAAAAACTGTTTTTT,CAWSSPYRGGNEKLFF
.,TRBV19,.,TRBJ1-3,TGTGCCAGTAGTACAAGAACAAGCTCTGGAAACACCATATATTTT,CASSTRTSSGNTIYF
.,TRBV6-5,.,TRBJ1-1,TGTGCCAGCTCATCCGGGTACACTGAAGCTTTCTTT,CASSSGYTEAFF
.,TRBV6-5,.,TRBJ1-3,TGTGCCAGCAGCCAGGGGTGGACTGGAAACACCATATATTTT,CASSQGWTGNTIYF
once,TRBV6-5,TRBD2,TRBJ2-1,TGTGCCAGCAGTTACATGACTAGCGGGAGGGGGGTTGAGTTCTTC,CASSYMTSGRGVEFF
.,TRBV7-8,.,TRBJ1-2,TGTGCCAGCAGCTTAGAGGCAGGTTTAGGCTACACCTTC,CASSLEAGLGYTF
.,TRBV4-3,.,TRBJ2-1,TGCGCCAGCAGCCAAGGGTACGGGGGTTCCAATGAGCAGTTCTTC,CASSQGYGGSNEQFF
.,TRBV5-1,.,TRBJ1-2,TGCGCCAGCAGCTTGGCCGGTGGAGAGAACGCCTACACCTTC,CASSLAGGENAYTF
.,TRBV19,TRBD1,TRBJ2-7,TGTGCCAGTAGGATGACAGGGGATTTCAACGAGCAGTACTTC,CASRMTGDFNEQYF
.,TRBV4-1,TRBD1,TRBJ1-6,TGCGCCAGCAGCCGGGCCGGGACAGGGGCCCCTGGGGATTCACCCCTCCACTTT,CASSRAGTGAPGDSPLHF
.,TRBV27,.,TRBJ2-1,TGTGCCAGCAGTTGGAGTCGGGGTCCCAACAATGAGCAGTTCTTC,CASSWSRGPNNEQFF
.,TRBV30,.,TRBJ1-3,TGTGCCTGGAGACGGGCCAGCCGGGGGAACACCATATATTTT,CAWRRASRGNTIYF
few,TRBV18,.,TRBJ2-7,TGTGCCAGCTCACCATCTACAGGGTCGGCCGAGCAGTACTTC,CASSPSTGSAEQYF
.,TRBV29-1,TRBD1,TRBJ2-3,TGCAGCGTTGCACCAGGGGGCGCGACAGATACGCAGTATTTT,CSVAPGGATDTQYF
.,TRBV11-2,TRBD1,TRBJ1-1,TGTGCCAGCAGCTTAAGGGGGCCGCTGTCTGAAGCTTTCTTT,CASSLRGPLSEAFF
.,TRBV9,TRBD2,TRBJ2-1,TGTGCCAGCAGCGTGGGCGGGAGTAGTAACAATGAGCAGTTCTTC,CASSVGGSSNNEQFF
.,TRBV28,TRBD2,TRBJ2-7,TGTGCCAGCAGCACCGGCACTAGCGGAGTCTACGAGCAGTACTTC,CASSTGTSGVYEQYF
.,TRBV7-3,TRBD1,TRBJ2-3,TGTGCCAGCAGCCTCGGACAGGGGACAGATACGCAGTATTTT,CASSLGQGTDTQYF
.,TRBV28,.,TRBJ2-3,TGTGCCAGCAGCGCCGACACTTACACAGATACGCAGTATTTT,CASSADTYTDTQYF
.,TRBV21-1,.,TRBJ2-2,TGTGCCAGCAGCAAACTCAGCTCAGGGGTCCCTCGTACCGGGGAGCTGTTTTTT,CASSKLSSGVPRTGELFF
.,TRBV9,.,TRBJ2-7,TGTGCCAGCAGCCCCTCCCAGACAATCCACGAGCAGTACTTC,CASSPSQTIHEQYF
.,TRBV7-9,TRBD1,TRBJ1-2,TGTGCCAGCAGCGCGAGCGGACAGGGGAGTGGCTACACCTTC,CASSASGQGSGYTF